The 3 T cell receptor beta chains presented below share a single source sample, sequenced in a study of shared clonotypes between healthy human individuals. The assay was immunoSEQ multiplex PCR, and TCRdb's table has in-frame clones only and misses some. The data show a few million clones, approximately 93% seen once. Sequencing was carried out using naive CD4+ T cells from PBMCs. Stated subset: CD45RA+ positively selected. The receptors shown here come from a man aged 18 to 35 in good health. Some clones in this sample may be carry-over from other donors' samples.

This clone is a singleton in its sample. The genes are TRBV28 and TRBJ1-2; D remains ambiguous. Germline CDR1 reads MDHEN; CDR2 reads SYDVKM. The V end was cut by 10 bases, the J end by 2 bases, with 14 bases between. The CDR3 is made up of 13 amino acids. The CDR3 sequence is CAIPASGNYGYTF. In nucleotides, the CDR3 is TGTGCCATCCCCGCCAGTGGCAACTATGGCTACACCTTC.

This chain connects TRBV6-5 to TRBJ1-2, with a tentative D call TRBD1 (6 bases). Per the germline V gene, CDR1 is MNHEY and CDR2 is SVGAGI. The CDR3 spans 13 residues. V was clipped by 6 bases and J by 4 bases, with 12 bases between them. The CDR3 DNA reads as TGTGCCAGCAGCAACGGACAGCTCTATGGCTACACCTTC. Translated, it gives CASSNGQLYGYTF.

The chain is built from TRBV9 and TRBJ1-4; TRBD1 aligns across 7 bases. The CDR3 is made up of 13 amino acids. J lost 8 bases, V lost 4 bases, and 5 bases had no gene match. The germline V gene has CDR1 SGDLS and CDR2 YYNGEE. In DNA, the CDR3 is TGTGCCAGCAGCCGGACAGGACAGGAAAAACTGTTTTTT. This encodes CASSRTGQEKLFF.